The 7 T cell receptor beta chains given below trace back to one sample, sequenced in a study of blood T cell repertoires in COVID-19. Sequenced by immunoSEQ multiplex PCR; TCRdb stores in-frame clones only, minus some. The sample yields a few hundred thousand clones, around 86% seen once. The sample was peripheral blood. The receptors derive from a woman aged 60-70 years with COVID-19, enrolled during active disease.

Only one count was recorded for this clone. This chain joins TRBV27 and TRBJ1-6; D is perhaps TRBD1 (5 bases). Trimming took off 7 bases at V and 7 bases at J, with 11 bases between the two ends. The CDR3 is 13 residues long. Germline CDR1 is MNHEY and CDR2 is SMNVEV (reference sequence). This CDR3 reads CASKETANSPLHF. Written as DNA, the CDR3 is TGTGCCAGCAAGGAGACAGCAAATTCACCCCTCCACTTT.

The chain couples TRBV7-2 to TRBJ1-6; possible D gene TRBD1, 6 bases. The V end lost 8 bases, the J end lost 6 bases, and 14 bases lay between the germline ends. Germline lookup yields CDR1 SGHTA and CDR2 FQGNSA. The CDR3 runs 14 residues. The CDR3 region is CASVLRTANSPLHF. CDR3 nucleotides: TGTGCCAGCGTTCTACGGACAGCTAATTCACCCCTCCACTTT.

The V and J genes are TRBV28 and TRBJ2-2, with D tentatively TRBD2 (6 bases). The ends were cut back, 8 bases at V and 5 bases at J, with 15 bases in the middle. The CDR3 has 14 residues. Germline V gives CDR1 MDHEN, CDR2 SYDVKM. The CDR3 sequence is CASSKTGGTGELFF. In DNA form, the CDR3 reads TGTGCCAGCTCCAAGACTGGAGGGACCGGGGAGCTGTTTTTT. The whole variable domain, remainder taken from reference TRBV28 and TRBJ2-2, is DVKVTQSSRYLVKRTGEKVFLECVQDMDHENMFWYRQDPGLGLRLIYFSYDVKMKEKGDIPEGYSVSREKKERFSLILESASTNQTSMYLCASSKTGGTGELFFGEGSRLTVL.

The chain has TRBV6-5 and TRBJ2-7; TRBD2 agrees at 11 bases. With 6 bases clipped from V and 6 bases from J, the junction kept 10 bases outside the gene matches. The CDR3 is 15 residues long. Germline assignment: CDR1 MNHEY and CDR2 SVGAGI. This CDR3 is CASRAPSGRSPEQYF. The CDR3 region has the DNA TGTGCCAGCAGAGCCCCTAGCGGGAGGTCCCCCGAGCAGTACTTC.

This chain joins TRBV19 and TRBJ1-5; D is perhaps TRBD1 (5 bases). The V gene lost 7 bases and the J gene lost 9 bases, with 16 bases spanning the gap. Germline lookup yields CDR1 LNHDA and CDR2 SQIVND (reference sequence). The CDR3 consists of 13 residues. The CDR3 bases are TGTGCCAGTAAACCAGGGATAGGGGCGCCCCAGCATTTT. It specifies CASKPGIGAPQHF. Supplemented by reference TRBV19 and TRBJ1-5, the full variable domain reads DGGITQSPKYLFRKEGQNVTLSCEQNLNHDAMYWYRQDPGQGLRLIYYSQIVNDFQKGDIAEGYSVSREKKESFPLTVTSAQKNPTAFYLCASKPGIGAPQHFGDGTRLSIL.

V usage is TRBV7-6 and J usage is TRBJ2-1; D call uncertain. The germline V gene has CDR1 SGHVS and CDR2 FNYEAQ. V dropped 2 bases and J dropped 0 bases, with 8 bases sitting between them. The CDR3 sequence is 15 residues long. CDR3 protein: CASSLTSSSYNEQFF. The DNA for the CDR3 is TGTGCCAGCAGCTTAACTTCGAGCTCCTACAATGAGCAGTTCTTC.

As DNA, the CDR3 is TGTGCCACCAGTGACCCCGGGACAGATTATGGCTACACCTTC. Protein product: CATSDPGTDYGYTF. V is TRBV24-1 and J is TRBJ1-2; the match to TRBD1 covers 7 bases. The CDR3 covers 14 residues. The ends lost 4 bases at V and 5 bases at J; junction bases unmatched: 6. Per the germline V gene, CDR1 is KGHDR and CDR2 is SFDVKD.